The 9 T cell receptor beta chains presented below share a single source sample, sequenced in a study of response to subunit inactivated influenza vaccine. TCRdb ran MiXCR on the RT-PCR reads and lists one entry per CDR3 protein. The table lists more than 600,000 distinct CDR3 sequences, around 20% of them singletons. The sample here was PBMCs from blood, taken about 5 days after vaccination. These receptors were collected from a man aged 45-65 years who received an inactivated influenza vaccine.

V usage is TRBV28 and J usage is TRBJ2-3; unclear D gene. The CDR3 runs 15 residues. Per germline, CDR1 MDHEN and CDR2 SYDVKM. With 3 bases removed from V and 1 base from J, the gap between germline ends came to 11 bases. CDR3 protein: CASSLEKWGTDTQYF. As DNA, the CDR3 is TGTGCCAGCAGTTTGGAGAAGTGGGGCACAGATACGCAGTATTTT.

This chain links TRBV12-3 or TRBV12-4 with TRBJ1-5, with 9 bases aligning to TRBD1. Trimming took 5 bases from V and 7 from J; bases not matched to a gene: 6. This CDR3 comprises 14 residues. The CDR3 region has the DNA TGTGCCAGCAGTACCGGACAGGGGAGGCAGCCCCAGCATTTT. Protein: CASSTGQGRQPQHF.

This clonotype has a handful of counts. CDR3 protein: CASSLGRLAEETQYF. The CDR3 DNA reads as TGTGCCAGCAGCTTAGGACGACTAGCGGAAGAGACCCAGTACTTC. The chain has TRBV7-8 and TRBJ2-5; 9 bases fit TRBD2. CDR3 length: 15 amino acids. Germline CDR1 is SGHVS and CDR2 is FQNEAQ. V gave up 1 base and J gave up 3 bases; unmatched junction bases: 3.

The genes are TRBV15 and TRBJ2-1, with a possible D match to TRBD2 (6 bases). V lost 4 bases and J lost 8, with 18 bases in between. Germline V CDR1 and CDR2: LNHNV, YYDKDF (reference sequence). The CDR3 contains 15 residues. For the CDR3, the DNA is TGTGCCACCAGCACTCCGGGACTGTCGAGAGATGAGCAGTTCTTC. Translated, it gives CATSTPGLSRDEQFF. The full variable domain, with the rest looked up from reference TRBV15 and TRBJ2-1, is DAMVIQNPRYQVTQFGKPVTLSCSQTLNHNVMYWYQQKSSQAPKLLFHYYDKDFNNEADTPDNFQSRRPNTSFCFLDIRSPGLGDTAMYLCATSTPGLSRDEQFFGPGTRLTVL.

The rearrangement joins TRBV3-1 to TRBJ2-2; D unresolved. Trimming took 4 bases from V and 1 from J, leaving 13 bases between them. CDR1 and CDR2 (germline): LGHDT, YNNKEL (reference sequence). The CDR3 extends over 16 amino acids. For the CDR3, the DNA is TGTGCCAGCAGCCTGCCTAGATCACTGAACACCGGGGAGCTGTTTTTT. The encoded protein is CASSLPRSLNTGELFF.

This clonotype was seen many times. The chain couples TRBV5-1 to TRBJ1-6; D remains unclear. From germline, CDR1 is SGHRS and CDR2 YFSETQ. The CDR3 covers 13 residues. V lost 0 bases and J 7 bases, leaving 5 bases between the germline ends. This chain's CDR3 is CASSLGANSPLHF. The DNA of the CDR3 is TGCGCCAGCAGCTTGGGGGCCAATTCACCCCTCCACTTT.

This clonotype turned up a few times. The chain joins TRBV20-1 to TRBJ1-5; 11 bases match TRBD1. The junction had 7 bases not matched to a gene; V was cut back by 6 bases and J by 3 bases. The germline V gene encodes CDR1 DFQATT and CDR2 SNEGSKA (reference sequence). This CDR3 has 15 residues. The CDR3 reads CSAQDRGRNNQPQHF. The CDR3 region has the DNA TGCAGTGCCCAGGACAGGGGGCGTAACAATCAGCCCCAGCATTTT.

This clonotype was counted only a few times. The J gene is TRBJ2-1, the V gene TRBV7-6; 11 bases line up with TRBD2. The germline V gene has CDR1 SGHVS and CDR2 FNYEAQ. The V gene end was trimmed by 6 bases and the J gene end by 9 bases; junction bases not matched to a gene: 13. The CDR3 is 16 amino acids. CDR3 sequence: CASSSSGTSGLGEQFF. In DNA, the CDR3 is TGTGCCAGCAGTTCATCAGGGACTAGCGGACTTGGTGAGCAGTTCTTC.

The rearrangement joins TRBV20-1 to TRBJ2-1; D unresolved. CDR1 DFQATT and CDR2 SNEGSKA come from the germline V gene (reference sequence). The V gene lost 3 bases and the J gene lost 6 bases, with 15 bases spanning the gap. The CDR3 is made up of 14 amino acids. CDR3 bases: TGCAGTGCTAGGCTGTCGGCCGGACCCAATGAGCAGTTCTTC. It yields the protein CSARLSAGPNEQFF.